What follows describes a single TCR beta chain. Germline CDR1 is MRHNA and CDR2 is SNTAGT. CDR3 length equals 15 residues. V was shortened by 9 bases and J by 2 bases, with 18 bases between the two germline ends. Profiling relied on immunoSEQ multiplex PCR, and the TCRdb table lists in-frame clones only, not all of them. The data hold tens of thousands of clones, with around 93% observed a single time. This sample is drawn from a study of PD-1 and CTLA-4 blockade in melanoma. The rearrangement links TRBV6-4 to TRBJ2-3; TRBD2 might be the D (6 bases). The receptor was isolated from a human donor with melanoma. Here the sequenced sample was CD8+ T cells from peripheral blood, taken from a patient given anti-PD-1 treatment. In DNA form, the CDR3 reads TGTGCCAGTTCTCGAGGACTAACCCACACAGATACGCAGTATTTT. Translating gives CASSRGLTHTDTQYF.